The 20 T cell receptor beta chains reported below all come from one sample, sequenced in a study of cytomegalovirus exposure and HLA in healthy donors. Primers for the PCR totalled 60 Vbeta and 13 Jbeta. The data were produced by immunoSEQ multiplex PCR, yet TCRdb's version contains in-frame clones alone and is incomplete. The sample has fewer than 200,000 clones, about 88% seen once. Sequenced sample: PBMCs. Receptors originate from a girl under three years old in good health and CMV-seronegative.

The chain has TRBV11-3 and TRBJ2-1, with 8 bases that match TRBD2. V was pared by 5 bases and J by 0 bases, with 3 bases of the junction left unmatched. The CDR3 extends over 15 amino acids. Germline V lookup: CDR1 SGHNT, CDR2 YENEEA. DNA of the CDR3: TGTGCCAGCAGCCAGGGGACTAGCTCCTACAATGAGCAGTTCTTC. This codes for CASSQGTSSYNEQFF.

The chain uses TRBV27 and TRBJ1-2, with TRBD1 matching over 11 bases. Germline loops: CDR1 MNHEY, CDR2 SMNVEV (reference sequence). V was clipped by 7 bases and J by 0 bases; unmatched bases: 4. CDR3 length: 15 amino acids. CDR3 amino acids: CASTPGQGANYGYTF. The CDR3 nucleotides are TGTGCCAGCACCCCGGGACAGGGGGCTAACTATGGCTACACCTTC.

J is TRBJ2-1 and V is TRBV2; 12 nucleotides line up with TRBD2. CDR1 SNHLY and CDR2 FYNNEI come from the germline V gene. V shed 8 bases and J 8 bases; nucleotides not matched to a gene: 7. The CDR3 has 14 amino acids. CDR3 loop: CASQTSGRFYEQFF. CDR3 nucleotide sequence: TGTGCCAGCCAAACTAGCGGGAGGTTCTATGAGCAGTTCTTC.

V is TRBV4-1 and J is TRBJ2-2, with 8 bases that match TRBD1. CDR1 and CDR2 (germline): MGHRA, YSYEKL. The CDR3 contains 16 residues. V lost 4 bases to trimming and J lost 6 bases; unmatched junction nucleotides: 10. The DNA of the CDR3 is TGCGCCAGCAGCCGGTCGGTGGGACAGGTGGCCGGGGAGCTGTTTTTT. Amino acids: CASSRSVGQVAGELFF.

The chain is built from TRBV5-8 and TRBJ1-1; D may be TRBD1 (5 bases). V shed 1 base and J shed 3 bases, with 13 bases lying between them. This CDR3 is 15 amino acids long. CDR1 is SGHTS, CDR2 YDEGEE, per germline. This CDR3 is CASSLMWGRDTEAFF. CDR3 nucleotide sequence: TGTGCCAGCAGCTTGATGTGGGGCAGGGACACTGAAGCTTTCTTT.

The chain employs TRBV4-1 and TRBJ1-5, with D possibly TRBD1 on 5 matching bases. CDR1 is MGHRA and CDR2 is YSYEKL in the germline V gene. CDR3 length equals 15 residues. V lost 0 bases and J 11 bases, leaving 17 bases between the germline ends. The CDR3: CASSQDIGPGRAQHF. The CDR3 nucleotides read TGCGCCAGCAGCCAAGATATCGGGCCAGGGAGGGCCCAGCATTTT.

In this sample, this clone turned up a few times. V usage is TRBV30 and J usage is TRBJ2-7, with 12 bases matching TRBD2. Germline CDR1 GTSNPN, CDR2 SVGIG (reference sequence). The CDR3 is made up of 15 amino acids. After removal of 8 bases from V and 0 bases from J, the junction contained 8 bases not matched to a gene. This chain's CDR3 is CAGEGLAGPSYEQYF. Here the CDR3 DNA reads TGTGCCGGGGAAGGACTAGCGGGACCCTCCTACGAGCAGTACTTC.

V is TRBV27 and J is TRBJ1-1, with D perhaps TRBD1 (6 bases). Germline CDR1 is MNHEY and CDR2 is SMNVEV (reference sequence). The length of the CDR3 is 17 residues. V lost 2 bases and J 1 base, leaving 17 bases between the germline ends. CDR3 region: CASSLLGAGVGNTEAFF. The CDR3 DNA reads as TGTGCCAGCAGTTTACTGGGGGCAGGGGTAGGGAACACTGAAGCTTTCTTT.

This clone has only one observation. The chain carries TRBV29-1 and TRBJ1-1; tentatively, D is TRBD1 (6 bases). Looked up from germline, CDR1 is SQVTM and CDR2 is ANQGSEA. Deletions cut 6 bases from V and 1 base from J, with 12 bases between. The CDR3 totals 13 residues. CDR3 sequence reads: CSVFGQRNTEAFF. Here the CDR3 DNA reads TGCAGCGTATTTGGACAGAGGAACACTGAAGCTTTCTTT.

CDR3 sequence reads: CASSQDRGGYTF. For the CDR3, the DNA is TGCGCCAGCAGCCAAGATCGGGGTGGCTACACCTTC. This chain links TRBV4-1 with TRBJ1-2; D not certain. In germline, CDR1 is MGHRA, CDR2 YSYEKL. The CDR3 loop spans 12 amino acids. The ends were cut back, 0 bases at V and 7 bases at J, with 6 bases in the middle.

V and J are TRBV6-1 and TRBJ2-7; the match to TRBD1 covers 8 bases. The germline gives CDR1 MNHNS, CDR2 SASEGT. The CDR3 runs 15 residues. The junction had 6 bases not matched to a gene; V was cut back by 3 bases and J by 2 bases. This CDR3 reads CASSDWTGSTYEQYF. In DNA, the CDR3 is TGTGCCAGCAGTGATTGGACAGGGAGTACCTACGAGCAGTACTTC.

The chain couples TRBV5-1 to TRBJ2-1; a possible D gene is TRBD2 (6 bases). The germline V gene encodes CDR1 SGHRS and CDR2 YFSETQ. CDR3 length equals 16 residues. Trimming took 0 bases from V and 8 from J, leaving 18 bases between them. CDR3 amino acids: CASSLEVLAYPDEQFF. DNA of the CDR3: TGCGCCAGCAGCTTGGAGGTGCTAGCGTACCCGGATGAGCAGTTCTTC.

This chain connects TRBV11-2 to TRBJ1-2, with TRBD1 as a possible D gene (6 bases). Germline V gene lookup returns CDR1 SGHAT and CDR2 FQNNGV. Deletions cut 1 base from V and 8 bases from J, with 11 bases between. CDR3 length equals 13 residues. The CDR3 loop reads CASSLVGAQGYTF. The CDR3 nucleotides read TGTGCCAGCAGCTTAGTGGGGGCGCAGGGCTACACCTTC.

CDR3 protein: CAISDHRTYNSPLHF. In nucleotides, the CDR3 is TGTGCCATCAGTGATCACAGGACATATAATTCACCCCTCCACTTT. V usage is TRBV10-3 and J usage is TRBJ1-6, with a possible D match to TRBD1 (5 bases). CDR1 is ENHRY and CDR2 is SYGVKD in the germline V gene. This CDR3 has 15 amino acids. V shed 3 bases and J shed 4 bases, with 10 bases lying between them.

The chain links TRBV25-1 to TRBJ1-2, with D hard to call. The CDR3 runs 12 residues. Germline V gene sequence: CDR1 MGHDK, CDR2 SYGVNS. V lost 1 base, J lost 8 bases, and 8 bases lay in between. The CDR3 spells CASSESQWGYTF. The CDR3 DNA reads as TGTGCCAGCAGTGAATCACAGTGGGGCTACACCTTC.

This chain uses TRBV29-1 with TRBJ2-7; TRBD1 matches at 10 bases. The CDR3 has 13 amino acids. With V trimmed by 1 base and J by 5 bases, 2 bases remained unmatched. The V gene's germline CDR1 is SQVTM and CDR2 ANQGSEA. This chain's CDR3 is CSVEGDRGHEQYF. The CDR3 nucleotides read TGCAGCGTTGAAGGGGACAGGGGCCACGAGCAGTACTTC.

As regards this clone: Other DNA sequences from this sample encode an identical CDR3 as well. This chain joins TRBV6-5 and TRBJ1-1; tentative D call: TRBD1 (6 bases). Germline-derived CDR1 and CDR2 are MNHEY and SVGAGI. This CDR3 has 15 amino acids. V was cut by 0 bases and J by 1 base, with 9 bases left in between. CDR3 residues: CASSYSRGGNTEAFF. CDR3 coding DNA: TGTGCCAGCAGTTACTCGAGAGGGGGGAACACTGAAGCTTTCTTT.

V is TRBV4-1 and J is TRBJ2-5; 10 nucleotides match TRBD2. Germline CDR1 and CDR2: MGHRA and YSYEKL. Germline trimming cut 4 bases from V and 5 bases from J; bases unmatched to any gene: 13. This CDR3 has 17 amino acids. In DNA, the CDR3 is TGCGCCAGCAGCCGACGGCTAGCGGGGGTCGGTAGGGAGACCCAGTACTTC. This encodes CASSRRLAGVGRETQYF.

The chain has TRBV28 and TRBJ1-2; no clear D gene. Trimming cost V 2 bases and J 4 bases, with 17 bases left between them. This CDR3 has 16 amino acids. Germline V CDR1 and CDR2: MDHEN, SYDVKM. CDR3 coding DNA: TGTGCCAGCAGTTTAGGCGGACTTCCTGGACCCTATGGCTACACCTTC. As protein: CASSLGGLPGPYGYTF.

This chain links TRBV2 with TRBJ1-5; D uncertain. Per germline, CDR1 SNHLY and CDR2 FYNNEI. V was trimmed by 3 bases and J by 5 bases, leaving 11 bases between them. The CDR3 covers 14 residues. The DNA of the CDR3 is TGTGCCAGCAGTGAGAGGCAGGAGGATCAGCCCCAGCATTTT. Translation: CASSERQEDQPQHF. Variable domain in full (rest from reference TRBV2 and TRBJ1-5): EPEVTQTPSHQVTQMGQEVILRCVPISNHLYFYWYRQILGQKVEFLVSFYNNEISEKSEIFDDQFSVERPDGSNFTLKIRSTKLEDSAMYFCASSERQEDQPQHFGDGTRLSIL.